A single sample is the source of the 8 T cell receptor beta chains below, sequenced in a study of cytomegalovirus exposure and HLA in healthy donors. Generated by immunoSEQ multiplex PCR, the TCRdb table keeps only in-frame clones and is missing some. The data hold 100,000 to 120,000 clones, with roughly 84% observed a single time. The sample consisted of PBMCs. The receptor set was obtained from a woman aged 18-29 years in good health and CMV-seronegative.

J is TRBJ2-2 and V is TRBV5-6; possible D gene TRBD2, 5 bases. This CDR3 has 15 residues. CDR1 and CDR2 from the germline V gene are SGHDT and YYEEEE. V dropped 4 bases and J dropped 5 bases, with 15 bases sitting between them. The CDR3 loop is CASSPWASGTGELFF. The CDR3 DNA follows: TGTGCCAGCAGCCCATGGGCCTCGGGAACCGGGGAGCTGTTTTTT.

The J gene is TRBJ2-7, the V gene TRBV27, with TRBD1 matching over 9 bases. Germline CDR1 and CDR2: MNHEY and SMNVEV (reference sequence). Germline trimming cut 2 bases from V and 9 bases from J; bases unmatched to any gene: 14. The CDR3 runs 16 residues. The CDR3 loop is CASSLVPGQGHLGQYF. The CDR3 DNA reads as TGTGCCAGCAGTTTAGTCCCGGGACAGGGCCACCTGGGGCAGTACTTC.

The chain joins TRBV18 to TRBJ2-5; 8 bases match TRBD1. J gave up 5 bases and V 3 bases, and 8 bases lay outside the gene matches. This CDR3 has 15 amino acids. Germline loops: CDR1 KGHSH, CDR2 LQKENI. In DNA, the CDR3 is TGTGCCAGCTCACCGGTCGCCAGGGGGCCTGAGACCCAGTACTTC. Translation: CASSPVARGPETQYF.

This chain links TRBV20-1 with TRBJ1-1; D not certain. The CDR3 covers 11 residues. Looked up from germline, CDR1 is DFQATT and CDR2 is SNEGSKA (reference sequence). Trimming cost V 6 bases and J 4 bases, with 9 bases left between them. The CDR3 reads CSAQGSTEAFF. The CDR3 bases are TGCAGTGCCCAAGGGAGCACTGAAGCTTTCTTT.

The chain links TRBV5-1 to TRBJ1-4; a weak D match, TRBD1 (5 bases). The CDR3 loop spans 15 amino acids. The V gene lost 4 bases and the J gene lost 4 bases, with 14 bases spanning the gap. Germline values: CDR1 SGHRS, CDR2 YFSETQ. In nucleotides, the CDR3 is TGCGCCAGCAGCCGCCAGGGTGGTAGTAATGAAAAACTGTTTTTT. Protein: CASSRQGGSNEKLFF.

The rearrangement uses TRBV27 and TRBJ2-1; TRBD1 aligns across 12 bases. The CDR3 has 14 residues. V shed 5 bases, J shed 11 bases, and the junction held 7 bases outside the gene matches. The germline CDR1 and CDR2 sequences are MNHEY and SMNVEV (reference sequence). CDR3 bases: TGTGCCAGCAGTCTCGGGACAGGGGGCTCTAAGCAGTTCTTC. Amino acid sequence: CASSLGTGGSKQFF.

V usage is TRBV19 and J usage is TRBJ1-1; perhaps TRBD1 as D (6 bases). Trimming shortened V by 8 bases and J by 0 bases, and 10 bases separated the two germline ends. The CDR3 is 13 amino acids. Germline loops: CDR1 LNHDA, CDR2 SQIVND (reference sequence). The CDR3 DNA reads TGTGCCAGTCGCTGGGGGCTGAACACTGAAGCTTTCTTT. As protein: CASRWGLNTEAFF.

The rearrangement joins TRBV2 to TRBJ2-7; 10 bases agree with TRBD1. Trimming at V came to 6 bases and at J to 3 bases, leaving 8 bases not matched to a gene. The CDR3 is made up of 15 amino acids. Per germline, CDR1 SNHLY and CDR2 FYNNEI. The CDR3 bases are TGTGCCAGCAGGGCTGGGACAGGGGCAAACTACGAGCAGTACTTC. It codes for CASRAGTGANYEQYF. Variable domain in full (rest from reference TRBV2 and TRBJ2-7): EPEVTQTPSHQVTQMGQEVILRCVPISNHLYFYWYRQILGQKVEFLVSFYNNEISEKSEIFDDQFSVERPDGSNFTLKIRSTKLEDSAMYFCASRAGTGANYEQYFGPGTRLTVT.